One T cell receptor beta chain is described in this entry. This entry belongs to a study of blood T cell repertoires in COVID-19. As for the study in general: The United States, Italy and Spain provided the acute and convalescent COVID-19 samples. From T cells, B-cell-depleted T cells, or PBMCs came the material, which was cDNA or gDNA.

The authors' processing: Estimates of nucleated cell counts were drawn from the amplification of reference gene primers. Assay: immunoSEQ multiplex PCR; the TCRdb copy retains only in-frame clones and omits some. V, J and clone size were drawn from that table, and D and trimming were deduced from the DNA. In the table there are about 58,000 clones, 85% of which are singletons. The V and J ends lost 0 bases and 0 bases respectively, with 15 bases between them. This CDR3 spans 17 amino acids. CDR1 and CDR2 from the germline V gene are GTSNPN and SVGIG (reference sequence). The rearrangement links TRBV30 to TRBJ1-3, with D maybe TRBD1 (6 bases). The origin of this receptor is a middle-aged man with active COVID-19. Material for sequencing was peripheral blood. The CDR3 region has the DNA TGTGCCTGGAGTGTAATCAACAGGGTGAGCTCTGGAAACACCATATATTTT. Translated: CAWSVINRVSSGNTIYF.